This TCR beta chain is drawn from a study of T cell responses to AZD1222 COVID-19 vaccine. Study-wide context: Researchers grouped second doses given at about 4 or about 12 weeks into one pool. Study-wide results and limits: Of the AZD1222 recipients, only 5 to 7 were seropositive at baseline.

This clone has only one observation. Its antigen is undetermined. The assay was immunoSEQ multiplex PCR, and TCRdb's table has in-frame clones only and misses some. The table has more than 95,000 clones, 87% seen once; the top ten hold 8% to 13%. This CDR3 spans 15 amino acids. The V and J ends lost 0 bases and 11 bases respectively, with 14 bases between them. Germline V gene lookup returns CDR1 ENHRY and CDR2 SYGVKD. This receptor was taken from an adult in good health. The gene calls are TRBV10-3 and TRBJ1-6, with a tentative D call TRBD1 (6 bases). Sequenced material: peripheral blood, taken on day 0 of AZD1222 vaccination. CDR3 sequence: CAISESAGAGTPLHF. CDR3 coding DNA: TGTGCCATCAGTGAGTCGGCAGGGGCCGGGACACCCCTCCACTTT.